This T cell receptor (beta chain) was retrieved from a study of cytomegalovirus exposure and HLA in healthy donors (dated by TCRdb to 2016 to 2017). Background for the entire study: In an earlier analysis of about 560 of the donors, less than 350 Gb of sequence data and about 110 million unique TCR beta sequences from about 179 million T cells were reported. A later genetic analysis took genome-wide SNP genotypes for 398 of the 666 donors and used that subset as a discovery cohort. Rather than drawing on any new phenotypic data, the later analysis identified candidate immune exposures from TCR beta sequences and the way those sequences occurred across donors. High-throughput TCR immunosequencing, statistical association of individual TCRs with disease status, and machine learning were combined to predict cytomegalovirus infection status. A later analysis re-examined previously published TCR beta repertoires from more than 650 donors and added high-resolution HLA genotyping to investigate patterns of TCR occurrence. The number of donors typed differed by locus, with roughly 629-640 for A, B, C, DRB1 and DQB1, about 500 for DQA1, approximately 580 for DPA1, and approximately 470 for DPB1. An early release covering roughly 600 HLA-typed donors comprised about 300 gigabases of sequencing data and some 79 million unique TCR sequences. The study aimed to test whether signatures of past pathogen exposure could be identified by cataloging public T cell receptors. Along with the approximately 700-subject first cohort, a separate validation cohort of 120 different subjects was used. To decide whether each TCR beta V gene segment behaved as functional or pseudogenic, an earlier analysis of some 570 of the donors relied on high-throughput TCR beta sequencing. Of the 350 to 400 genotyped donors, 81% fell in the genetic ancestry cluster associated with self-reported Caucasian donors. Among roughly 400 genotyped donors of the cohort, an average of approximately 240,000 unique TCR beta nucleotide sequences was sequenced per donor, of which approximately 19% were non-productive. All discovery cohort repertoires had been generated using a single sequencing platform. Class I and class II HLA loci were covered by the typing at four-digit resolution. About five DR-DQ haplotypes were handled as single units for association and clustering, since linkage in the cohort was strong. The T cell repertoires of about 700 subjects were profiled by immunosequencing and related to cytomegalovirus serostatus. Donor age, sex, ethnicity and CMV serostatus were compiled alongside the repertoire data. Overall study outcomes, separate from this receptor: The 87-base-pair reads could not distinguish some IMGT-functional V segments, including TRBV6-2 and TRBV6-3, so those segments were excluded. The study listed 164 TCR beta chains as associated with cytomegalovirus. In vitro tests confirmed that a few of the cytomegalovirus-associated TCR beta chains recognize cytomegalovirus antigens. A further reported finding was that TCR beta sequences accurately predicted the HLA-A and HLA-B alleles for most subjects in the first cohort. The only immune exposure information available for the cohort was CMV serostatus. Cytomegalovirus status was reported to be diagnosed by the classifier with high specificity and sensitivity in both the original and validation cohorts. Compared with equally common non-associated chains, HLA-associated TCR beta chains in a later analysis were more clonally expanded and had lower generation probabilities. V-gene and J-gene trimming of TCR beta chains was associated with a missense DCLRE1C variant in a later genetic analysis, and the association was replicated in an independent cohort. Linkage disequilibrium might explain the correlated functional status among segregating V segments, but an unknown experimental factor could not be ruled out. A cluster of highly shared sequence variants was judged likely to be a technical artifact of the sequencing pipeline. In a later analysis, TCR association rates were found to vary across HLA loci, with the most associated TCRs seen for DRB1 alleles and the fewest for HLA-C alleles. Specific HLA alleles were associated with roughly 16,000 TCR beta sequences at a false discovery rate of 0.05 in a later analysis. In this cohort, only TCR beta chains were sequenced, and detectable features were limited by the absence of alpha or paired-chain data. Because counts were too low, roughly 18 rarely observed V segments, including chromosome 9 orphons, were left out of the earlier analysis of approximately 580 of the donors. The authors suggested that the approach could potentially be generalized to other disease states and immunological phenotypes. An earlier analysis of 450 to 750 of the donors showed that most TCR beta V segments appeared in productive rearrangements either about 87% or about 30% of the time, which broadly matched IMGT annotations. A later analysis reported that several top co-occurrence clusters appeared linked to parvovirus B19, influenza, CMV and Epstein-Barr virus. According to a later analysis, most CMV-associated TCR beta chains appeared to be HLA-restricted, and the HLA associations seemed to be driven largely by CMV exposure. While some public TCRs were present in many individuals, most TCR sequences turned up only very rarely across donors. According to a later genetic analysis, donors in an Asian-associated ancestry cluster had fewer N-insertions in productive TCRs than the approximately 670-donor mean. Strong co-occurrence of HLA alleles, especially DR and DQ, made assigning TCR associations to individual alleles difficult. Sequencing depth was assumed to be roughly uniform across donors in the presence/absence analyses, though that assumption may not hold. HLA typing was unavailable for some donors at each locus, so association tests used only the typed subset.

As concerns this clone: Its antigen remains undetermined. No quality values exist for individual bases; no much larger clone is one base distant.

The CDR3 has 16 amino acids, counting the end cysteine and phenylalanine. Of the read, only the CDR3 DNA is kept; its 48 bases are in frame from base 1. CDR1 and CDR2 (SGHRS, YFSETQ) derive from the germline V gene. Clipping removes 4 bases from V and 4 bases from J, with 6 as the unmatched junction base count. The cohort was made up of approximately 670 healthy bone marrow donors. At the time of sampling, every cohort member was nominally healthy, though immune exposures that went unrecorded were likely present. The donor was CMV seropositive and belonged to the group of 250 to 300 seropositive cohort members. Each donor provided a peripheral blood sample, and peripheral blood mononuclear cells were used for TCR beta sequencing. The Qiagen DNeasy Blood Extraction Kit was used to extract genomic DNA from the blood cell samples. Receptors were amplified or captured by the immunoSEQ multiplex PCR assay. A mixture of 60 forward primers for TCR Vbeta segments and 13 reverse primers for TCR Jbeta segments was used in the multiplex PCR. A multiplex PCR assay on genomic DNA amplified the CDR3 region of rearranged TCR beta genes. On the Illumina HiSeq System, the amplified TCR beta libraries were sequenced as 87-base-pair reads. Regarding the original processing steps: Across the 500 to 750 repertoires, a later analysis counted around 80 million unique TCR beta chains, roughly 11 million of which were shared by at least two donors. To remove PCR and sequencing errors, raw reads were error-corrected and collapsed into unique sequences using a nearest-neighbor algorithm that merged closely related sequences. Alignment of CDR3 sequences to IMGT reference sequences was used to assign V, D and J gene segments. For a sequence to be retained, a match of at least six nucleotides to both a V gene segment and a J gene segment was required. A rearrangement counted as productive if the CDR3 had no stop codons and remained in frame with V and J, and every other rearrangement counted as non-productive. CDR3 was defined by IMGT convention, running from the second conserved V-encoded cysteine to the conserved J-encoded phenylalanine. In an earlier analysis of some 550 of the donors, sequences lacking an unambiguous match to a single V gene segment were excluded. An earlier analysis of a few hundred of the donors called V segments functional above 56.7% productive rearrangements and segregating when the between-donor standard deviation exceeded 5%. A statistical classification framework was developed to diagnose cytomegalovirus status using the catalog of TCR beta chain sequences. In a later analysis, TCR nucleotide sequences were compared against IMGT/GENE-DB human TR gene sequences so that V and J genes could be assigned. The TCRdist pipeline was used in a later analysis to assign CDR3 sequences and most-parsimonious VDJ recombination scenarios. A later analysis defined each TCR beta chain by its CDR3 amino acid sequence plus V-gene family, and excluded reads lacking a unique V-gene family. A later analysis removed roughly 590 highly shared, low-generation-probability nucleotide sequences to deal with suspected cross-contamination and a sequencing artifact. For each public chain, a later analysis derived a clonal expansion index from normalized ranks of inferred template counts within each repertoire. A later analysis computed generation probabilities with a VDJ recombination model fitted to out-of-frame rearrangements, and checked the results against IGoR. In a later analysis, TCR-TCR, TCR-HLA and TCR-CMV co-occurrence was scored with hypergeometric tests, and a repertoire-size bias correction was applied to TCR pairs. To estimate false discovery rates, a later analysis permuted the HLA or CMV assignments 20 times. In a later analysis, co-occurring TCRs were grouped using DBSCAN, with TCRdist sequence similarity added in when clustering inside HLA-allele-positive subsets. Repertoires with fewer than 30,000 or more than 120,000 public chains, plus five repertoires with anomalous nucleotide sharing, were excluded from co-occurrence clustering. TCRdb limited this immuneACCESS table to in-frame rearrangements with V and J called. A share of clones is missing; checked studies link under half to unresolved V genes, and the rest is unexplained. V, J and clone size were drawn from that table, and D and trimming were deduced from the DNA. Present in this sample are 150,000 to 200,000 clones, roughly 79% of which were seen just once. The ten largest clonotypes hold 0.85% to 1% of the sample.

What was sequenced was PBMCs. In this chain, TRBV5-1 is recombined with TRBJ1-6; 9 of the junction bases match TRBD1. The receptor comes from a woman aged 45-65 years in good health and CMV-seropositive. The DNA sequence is TGCGCCAGCAGCGGGGGACAGGGCGGATATAATTCACCCCTCCACTTT. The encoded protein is CASSGGQGGYNSPLHF.